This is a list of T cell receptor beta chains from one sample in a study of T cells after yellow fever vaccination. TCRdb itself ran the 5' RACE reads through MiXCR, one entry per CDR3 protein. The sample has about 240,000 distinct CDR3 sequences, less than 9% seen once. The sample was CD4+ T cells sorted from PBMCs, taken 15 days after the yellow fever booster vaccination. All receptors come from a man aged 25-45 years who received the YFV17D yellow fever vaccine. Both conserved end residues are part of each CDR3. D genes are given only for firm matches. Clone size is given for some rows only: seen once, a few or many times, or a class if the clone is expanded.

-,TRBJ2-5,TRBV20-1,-,CSARGEGPKKETQYF,TGCAGTGCTAGGGGTGAGGGCCCTAAGAAAGAGACCCAGTACTTC
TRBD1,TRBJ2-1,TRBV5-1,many,CASSLGDSSYNEQFF,TGCGCCAGCAGCTTGGGGGACAGCTCCTACAATGAGCAGTTCTTC
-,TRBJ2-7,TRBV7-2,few,CASSFSLGYEQYF,TGTGCCAGCAGCTTTTCTCTCGGTTACGAGCAGTACTTC
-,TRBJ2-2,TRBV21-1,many,CASSKRESDSNTGELFF,TGTGCCAGCAGCAAAAGGGAGTCTGACAGCAACACCGGGGAGCTGTTTTTT
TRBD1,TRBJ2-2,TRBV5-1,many,CASSLMGQGTAGELFF,TGCGCCAGCAGCTTGATGGGACAGGGAACGGCCGGGGAGCTGTTTTTT
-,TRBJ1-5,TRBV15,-,CATSRRTNSNQPQHF,TGTGCCACCAGCAGACGGACAAATAGCAATCAGCCCCAGCATTTT
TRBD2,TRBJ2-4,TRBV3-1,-,CASSRSISGRARVKNIQYF,TGTGCCAGCAGCCGCAGCATTAGCGGGAGGGCCAGGGTCAAAAACATTCAGTACTTC
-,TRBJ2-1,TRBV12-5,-,CASGLDSPQQFF,TGTGCTAGTGGTTTGGACTCCCCTCAGCAGTTCTTC
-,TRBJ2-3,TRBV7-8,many,CASSRGTDTQYF,TGTGCCAGCAGTAGAGGCACAGATACGCAGTATTTT
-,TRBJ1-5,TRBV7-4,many,CASSLRTTFQHF,TGTGCCAGCAGCTTGAGGACCACCTTCCAGCATTTT
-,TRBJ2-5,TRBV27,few,CASSPRAVRETQYF,TGTGCCAGCAGTCCCCGGGCAGTGCGAGAGACCCAGTACTTC
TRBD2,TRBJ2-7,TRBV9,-,CASSARGTSGPRRAYEQYF,TGTGCCAGCAGCGCCCGAGGGACTAGCGGCCCCCGACGCGCCTACGAGCAGTACTTC
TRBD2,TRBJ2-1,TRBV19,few,CASTASGKSYNEQFF,TGTGCCAGTACCGCTAGCGGGAAGTCCTACAATGAGCAGTTCTTC
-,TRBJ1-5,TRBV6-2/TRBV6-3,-,CASTLGRGQPQHF,TGTGCCAGCACCCTCGGACGGGGACAGCCCCAGCATTTT
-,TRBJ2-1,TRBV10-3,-,CAISEGKLGEQFF,TGTGCCATCAGTGAGGGGAAGTTGGGTGAGCAGTTCTTC
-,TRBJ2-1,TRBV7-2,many,CASSPLSYNEQFF,TGTGCCAGCAGCCCCCTCTCCTACAATGAGCAGTTCTTC
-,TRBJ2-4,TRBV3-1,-,CASSQAILAKNIQYF,TGTGCCAGCAGCCAAGCCATCCTAGCCAAAAACATTCAGTACTTC
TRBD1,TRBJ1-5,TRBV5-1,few,CASSPGTGGPNQPQHF,TGCGCCAGCAGCCCCGGGACAGGGGGCCCAAATCAGCCCCAGCATTTT
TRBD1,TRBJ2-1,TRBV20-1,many,CSATDRGQRYNEQFF,TGCAGTGCTACTGACCGGGGACAGCGATACAATGAGCAGTTCTTC
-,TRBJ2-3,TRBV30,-,CAWALMVADTQYF,TGTGCCTGGGCTCTGATGGTTGCAGATACGCAGTATTTT
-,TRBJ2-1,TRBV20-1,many,CSALRGSSYNEQFF,TGCAGTGCTCTCAGGGGTAGCTCCTACAATGAGCAGTTCTTC
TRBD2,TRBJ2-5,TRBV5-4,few,CASSAGGGETQYF,TGTGCCAGCAGCGCGGGAGGAGGAGAGACCCAGTACTTC
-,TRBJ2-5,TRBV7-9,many,CASSLSSGTQETQYF,TGTGCCAGCAGCCTAAGTTCGGGAACCCAAGAGACCCAGTACTTC
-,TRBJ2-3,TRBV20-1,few,CSLRQTDTQYF,TGCAGCTTGAGACAAACAGATACGCAGTATTTT
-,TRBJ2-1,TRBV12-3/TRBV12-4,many,CASSPLASSYNEQFF,TGTGCCAGCAGCCCTCTAGCGAGCTCCTACAATGAGCAGTTCTTC
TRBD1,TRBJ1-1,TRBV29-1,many,CSVLQGAEAFF,TGCAGCGTTCTCCAGGGGGCTGAAGCTTTCTTT
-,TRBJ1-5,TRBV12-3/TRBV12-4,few,CASSLSGYQPQHF,TGTGCCAGCAGTTTATCGGGGTATCAGCCCCAGCATTTT
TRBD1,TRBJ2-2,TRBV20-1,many,CSAGQAGVNTGELFF,TGCAGTGCGGGACAGGCAGGGGTGAACACCGGGGAGCTGTTTTTT
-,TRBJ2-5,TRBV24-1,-,CATSDSQETQYF,TGTGCCACCAGTGATTCCCAAGAGACCCAGTACTTC
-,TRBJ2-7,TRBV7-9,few,CASSTGISSYEQYF,TGTGCCAGCAGCACGGGGATTAGCTCCTACGAGCAGTACTTC
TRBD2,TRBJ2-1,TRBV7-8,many,CASSGSPSGLAGNEQFF,TGTGCCAGCAGCGGATCCCCCTCGGGACTAGCGGGAAATGAGCAGTTCTTC
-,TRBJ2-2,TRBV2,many,CASRSSGGVNTGELFF,TGTGCCAGCAGAAGTTCGGGCGGGGTGAACACCGGGGAGCTGTTTTTT
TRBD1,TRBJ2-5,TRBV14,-,CASSPAAGTGGQETQYF,TGTGCCAGCAGCCCCGCCGCCGGGACAGGGGGCCAAGAGACCCAGTACTTC
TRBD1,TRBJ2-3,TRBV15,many,CATSRDTTGTAQYF,TGTGCCACCAGCAGAGATACGACCGGGACAGCGCAGTATTTT
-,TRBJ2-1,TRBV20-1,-,CSATPPDVGEQFF,TGCAGTGCTACTCCCCCTGACGTAGGTGAGCAGTTCTTC
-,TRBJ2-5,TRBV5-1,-,CASSPSRRGETQYF,TGCGCCAGCAGCCCCTCGCGGAGGGGGGAGACCCAGTACTTC
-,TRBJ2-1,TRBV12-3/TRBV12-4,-,CASSSNSGTSFEFF,TGTGCCAGCAGTTCAAACTCCGGGACTTCTTTTGAGTTCTTC
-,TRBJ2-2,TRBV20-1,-,CSGRNTGELFF,TGCTCCGGACGGAACACCGGGGAGCTGTTTTTT
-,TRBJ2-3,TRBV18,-,CASSPRITGVGIDTQYF,TGTGCCAGCTCACCACGAATAACGGGAGTGGGGATAGATACGCAGTATTTT
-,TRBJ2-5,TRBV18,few,CASSPSIGAQETQYF,TGTGCCAGCTCACCATCAATAGGGGCCCAAGAGACCCAGTACTTC
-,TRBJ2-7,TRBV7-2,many,CASSLNAGEQYF,TGTGCCAGCAGCTTGAATGCGGGCGAGCAGTACTTC
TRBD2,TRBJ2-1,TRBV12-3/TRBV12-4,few,CASSSRLAGVYEQFF,TGTGCCAGCAGTTCCCGACTAGCGGGAGTATATGAGCAGTTCTTC
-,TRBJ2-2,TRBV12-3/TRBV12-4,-,CASSLGVGVAGPGELFF,TGTGCCAGCAGTTTAGGTGTAGGGGTTGCTGGCCCTGGGGAGCTGTTTTTT
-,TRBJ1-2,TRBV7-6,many,CASSAPNGGYTF,TGTGCCAGCAGCGCGCCTAACGGAGGCTACACCTTC
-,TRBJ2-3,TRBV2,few,CASSQTVDVDTQYF,TGTGCCAGCAGCCAGACAGTAGATGTGGATACGCAGTATTTT
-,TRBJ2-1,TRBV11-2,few,CASSLGPTPPYNEQFF,TGTGCCAGCAGCTTAGGGCCCACCCCCCCGTACAATGAGCAGTTCTTC
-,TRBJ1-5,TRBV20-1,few,CSARERVSGAQHF,TGCAGTGCTAGAGAAAGGGTTTCGGGAGCCCAGCATTTT
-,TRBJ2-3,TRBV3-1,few,CASIAGSASAGGTQYF,TGTGCCAGCATCGCAGGCTCGGCATCGGCCGGGGGTACGCAGTATTTT